Listed here is a single T cell receptor beta chain. As yet, its antigen is unknown. PCR employed 60 Vbeta and 13 Jbeta primers. This table comes from immunoSEQ multiplex PCR, and its TCRdb copy is limited to in-frame clones, with some not included. The sample yields under 200,000 clones, 65% to 70% seen once. This record comes from a study of cytomegalovirus exposure and HLA in healthy donors. Findings and caveats of the study: An analysis that was carried out later associated 16,951 TCR beta sequences with HLA alleles at 0.05 false discovery rate. TCR beta chain V- and J-gene trimming was linked, in a later analysis, to a missense variant in DCLRE1C. Presence/absence analyses rested on an assumption that sequencing depth was roughly uniform across donors.

V was clipped by 2 bases and J by 4 bases, with 8 bases between them. The germline CDR1 and CDR2 sequences are MNHEY and SMNVEV (reference sequence). The CDR3 loop spans 13 amino acids. The chain has TRBV27 and TRBJ2-5; D is uncertain. The material sequenced was PBMCs. This TCR was recovered from a woman aged 18 to 35 in good health and CMV-seropositive. The DNA for the CDR3 is TGTGCCAGCAGTTTACGGCAGGCAGAGACCCAGTACTTC. It translates to CASSLRQAETQYF.